This TCR beta chain came from a study of CXCR3-negative and CXCR3-positive naive CD8 T cells. Regarding the study as a whole: Similar TRBV-TRBJ usage was seen in naive cells (both CXCR3-negative and CXCR3-positive), but memory cells differed. Comparison of naive cells showed more hydrophobic TRB CDR3s in CXCR3-positive than in CXCR3-negative naive cells.

The TRB cDNA libraries were prepared by 5' RACE with UMI labels. TCRdb reprocessed the 5' RACE reads and keeps a single row for each CDR3 protein, giving no DNA. The sample has around 50,000 distinct CDR3 sequences, and its top ten clones hold around 0.5%. Per the germline V gene, CDR1 is DFQATT and CDR2 is SNEGSKA (reference sequence). This CDR3 has 17 residues. Turning to this clonotype: Its target is unknown.

The sample consisted of naive CXCR3+ CD8+ T cells from blood. The subset was: CD45RO-CCR7+CD27+CD95- naive CD8+ T cells expressing CXCR3 (TNR3+). This sequence joins TRBV20-1 and TRBJ2-5; with no DNA, the TCRdb D assignment of TRBD2 cannot be verified. The TCR comes from a human donor in good health. Some clones in this sample may be carry-over from other donors' samples. CDR3 sequence: CSARDAPQREFQETQYF.